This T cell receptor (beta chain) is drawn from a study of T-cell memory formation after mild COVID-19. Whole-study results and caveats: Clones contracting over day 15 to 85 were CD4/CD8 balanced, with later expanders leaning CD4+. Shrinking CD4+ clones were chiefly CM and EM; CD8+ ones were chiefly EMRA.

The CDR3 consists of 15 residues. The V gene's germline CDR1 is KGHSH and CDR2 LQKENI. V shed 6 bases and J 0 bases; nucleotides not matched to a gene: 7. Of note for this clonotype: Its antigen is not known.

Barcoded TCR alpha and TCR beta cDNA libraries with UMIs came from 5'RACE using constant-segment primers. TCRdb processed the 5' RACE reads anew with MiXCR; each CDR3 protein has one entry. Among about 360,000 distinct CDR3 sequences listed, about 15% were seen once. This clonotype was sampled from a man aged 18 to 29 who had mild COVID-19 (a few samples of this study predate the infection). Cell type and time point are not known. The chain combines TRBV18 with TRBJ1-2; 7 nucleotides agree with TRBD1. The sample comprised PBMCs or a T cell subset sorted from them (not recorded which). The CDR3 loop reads CASSADRETNYGYTF. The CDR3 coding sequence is TGTGCCAGCTCCGCCGACAGGGAAACTAACTATGGCTACACCTTC.